The present T cell receptor (beta chain) was sequenced within a study of response to subunit inactivated influenza vaccine. TCRdb re-called the RT-PCR reads with MiXCR, one entry per CDR3 protein. Here the sample spans roughly 710,000 distinct CDR3 sequences, 12% to 15% being singletons. Germline CDR1 reads MNHEY; CDR2 reads SVGAGI. The CDR3 is 17 amino acids. After removal of 3 bases from V and 6 bases from J, the junction contained 11 bases not matched to a gene. On this clonotype itself: Antigen unknown.

General study results and limits: That few new T cells are recruited by each seasonal influenza vaccination was the authors' suggestion.

The clonotype was recovered from a man over 45 who received an inactivated influenza vaccine. Source: PBMCs from blood, taken around two weeks before vaccination. The chain carries TRBV6-5 and TRBJ2-1; 10 bases line up with TRBD2. As DNA, the CDR3 is TGTGCCAGCAGTTATCCAGCCGGGACTAGCGCTGGCAATGAGCAGTTCTTC. It codes for CASSYPAGTSAGNEQFF.